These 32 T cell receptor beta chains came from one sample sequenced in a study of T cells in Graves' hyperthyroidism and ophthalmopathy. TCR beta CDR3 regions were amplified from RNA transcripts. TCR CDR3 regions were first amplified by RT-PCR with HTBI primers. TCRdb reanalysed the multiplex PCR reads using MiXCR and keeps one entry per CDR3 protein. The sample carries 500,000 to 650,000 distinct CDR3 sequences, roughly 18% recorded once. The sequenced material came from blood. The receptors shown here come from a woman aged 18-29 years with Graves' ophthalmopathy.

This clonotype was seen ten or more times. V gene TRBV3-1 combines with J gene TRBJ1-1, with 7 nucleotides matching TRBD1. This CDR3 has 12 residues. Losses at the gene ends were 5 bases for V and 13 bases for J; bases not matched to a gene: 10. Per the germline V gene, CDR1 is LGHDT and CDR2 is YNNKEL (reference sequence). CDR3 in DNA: TGTGCCAGCAGCAACATCGGGACAGAGGATTTCTTT. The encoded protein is CASSNIGTEDFF.

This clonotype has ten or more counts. CDR3 nucleotide sequence: TGCAGTGCTAGAACTGCCCAGCGGGAAATCGTAGATACGCAGTATTTT. It translates to CSARTAQREIVDTQYF. The V and J genes are TRBV20-1 and TRBJ2-3; 7 nucleotides line up with TRBD2. Germline CDR1 reads DFQATT; CDR2 reads SNEGSKA (reference sequence). CDR3 length: 16 residues. With V trimmed by 2 bases and J by 5 bases, 13 bases remained unmatched.

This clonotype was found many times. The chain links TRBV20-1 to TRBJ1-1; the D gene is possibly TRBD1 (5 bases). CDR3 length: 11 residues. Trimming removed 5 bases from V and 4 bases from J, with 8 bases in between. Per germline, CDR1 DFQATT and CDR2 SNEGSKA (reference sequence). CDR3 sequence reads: CSAWGATEAFF. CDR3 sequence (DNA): TGCAGTGCTTGGGGCGCCACTGAAGCTTTCTTT.

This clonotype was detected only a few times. The CDR3 loop reads CASSLNRGFTGELFF. The DNA of the CDR3 is TGTGCCAGCAGCTTAAATAGGGGTTTCACCGGGGAGCTGTTTTTT. The V and J genes are TRBV7-3 and TRBJ2-2; tentative D call: TRBD1 (5 bases). V lost 1 base to trimming and J lost 4 bases, with 10 bases between them. The CDR3 totals 15 residues. Germline loops: CDR1 SGHTA, CDR2 FQGTGA.

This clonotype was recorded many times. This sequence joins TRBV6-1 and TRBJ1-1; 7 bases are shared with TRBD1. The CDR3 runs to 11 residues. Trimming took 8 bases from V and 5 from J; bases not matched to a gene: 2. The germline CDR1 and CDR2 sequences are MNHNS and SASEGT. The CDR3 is CASDRETEAFF. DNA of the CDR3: TGTGCCAGCGACAGGGAAACTGAAGCTTTCTTT.

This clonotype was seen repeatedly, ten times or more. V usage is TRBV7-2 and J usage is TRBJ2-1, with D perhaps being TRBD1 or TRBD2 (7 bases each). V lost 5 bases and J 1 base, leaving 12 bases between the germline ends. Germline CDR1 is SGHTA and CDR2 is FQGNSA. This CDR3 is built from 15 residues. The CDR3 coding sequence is TGTGCCAGCAGCCCCAGGGGGGGTTCCTACAATGAGCAGTTCTTC. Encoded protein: CASSPRGGSYNEQFF.

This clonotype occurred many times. CDR3 loop: CSATPGVGYNEQFF. The CDR3 DNA reads as TGCAGTGCTACTCCAGGTGTGGGGTACAATGAGCAGTTCTTC. This chain joins TRBV20-1 and TRBJ2-1; D not resolved. The CDR3 is 14 amino acids. Trimming left V 4 bases short and J 4 bases short, with 14 bases between. The germline gives CDR1 DFQATT, CDR2 SNEGSKA (reference sequence).

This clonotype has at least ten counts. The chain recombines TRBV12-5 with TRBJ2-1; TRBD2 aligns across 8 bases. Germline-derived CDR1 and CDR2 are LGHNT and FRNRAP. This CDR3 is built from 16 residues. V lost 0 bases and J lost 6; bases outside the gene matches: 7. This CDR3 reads CASGLVLGLDSNEQFF. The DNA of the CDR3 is TGTGCTAGTGGTTTGGTACTGGGACTAGACTCCAATGAGCAGTTCTTC.

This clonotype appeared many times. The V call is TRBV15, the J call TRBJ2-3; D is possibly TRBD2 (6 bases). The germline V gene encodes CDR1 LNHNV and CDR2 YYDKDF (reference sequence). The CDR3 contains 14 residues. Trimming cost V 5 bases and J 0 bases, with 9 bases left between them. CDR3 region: CATSRGVSTDTQYF. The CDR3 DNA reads TGTGCCACCAGCCGCGGGGTTAGCACAGATACGCAGTATTTT. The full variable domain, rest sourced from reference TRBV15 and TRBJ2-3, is DAMVIQNPRYQVTQFGKPVTLSCSQTLNHNVMYWYQQKSSQAPKLLFHYYDKDFNNEADTPDNFQSRRPNTSFCFLDIRSPGLGDTAMYLCATSRGVSTDTQYFGPGTRLTVL.

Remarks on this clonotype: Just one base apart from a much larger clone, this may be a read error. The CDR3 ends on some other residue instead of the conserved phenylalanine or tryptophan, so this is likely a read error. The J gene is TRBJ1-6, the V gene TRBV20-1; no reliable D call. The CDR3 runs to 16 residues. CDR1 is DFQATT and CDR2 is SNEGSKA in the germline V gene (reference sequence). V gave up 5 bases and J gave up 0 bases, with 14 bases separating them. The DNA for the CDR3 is TGCAGTGCTCCCCGTTATGTGAACTCCTATAATTCACCCCTCCACCTT. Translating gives CSAPRYVNSYNSPLHL.

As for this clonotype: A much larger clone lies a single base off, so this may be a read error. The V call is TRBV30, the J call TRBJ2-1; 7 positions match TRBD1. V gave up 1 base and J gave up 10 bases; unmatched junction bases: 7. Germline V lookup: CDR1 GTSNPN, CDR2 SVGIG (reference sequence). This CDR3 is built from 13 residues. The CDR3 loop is CAWSATGSYEQFF. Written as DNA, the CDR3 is TGTGCCTGGAGTGCGACAGGGAGCTACGAGCAGTTCTTC.

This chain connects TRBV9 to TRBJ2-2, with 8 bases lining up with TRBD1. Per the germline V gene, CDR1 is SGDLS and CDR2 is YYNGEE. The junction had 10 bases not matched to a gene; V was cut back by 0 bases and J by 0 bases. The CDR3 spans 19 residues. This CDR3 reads CASSVAGTGGISNTGELFF. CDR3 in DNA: TGTGCCAGCAGCGTAGCAGGGACAGGCGGTATCTCGAACACCGGGGAGCTGTTTTTT.

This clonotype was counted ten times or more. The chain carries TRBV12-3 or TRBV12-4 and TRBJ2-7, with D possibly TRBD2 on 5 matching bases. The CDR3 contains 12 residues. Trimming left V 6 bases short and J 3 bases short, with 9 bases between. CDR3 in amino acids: CASREDGYEQYF. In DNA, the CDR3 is TGTGCCAGCAGGGAGGACGGCTACGAGCAGTACTTC.

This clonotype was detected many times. CDR3 in amino acids: CASSSRRASLYNEQFF. The CDR3 bases are TGTGCCAGCAGTTCCCGTCGGGCTAGCTTATACAATGAGCAGTTCTTC. This rearrangement joins TRBV27 to TRBJ2-1, with D perhaps TRBD2 (5 bases). The CDR3 is 16 residues long. The germline V gene encodes CDR1 MNHEY and CDR2 SMNVEV (reference sequence). The V end was cut by 4 bases, the J end by 4 bases, with 17 bases between.

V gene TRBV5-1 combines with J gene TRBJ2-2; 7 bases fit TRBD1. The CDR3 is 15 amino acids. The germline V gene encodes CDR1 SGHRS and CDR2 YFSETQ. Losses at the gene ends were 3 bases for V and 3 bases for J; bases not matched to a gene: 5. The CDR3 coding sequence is TGCGCCAGCAGCTCGACAGGGAAGTACACCGGGGAGCTGTTTTTT. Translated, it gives CASSSTGKYTGELFF.

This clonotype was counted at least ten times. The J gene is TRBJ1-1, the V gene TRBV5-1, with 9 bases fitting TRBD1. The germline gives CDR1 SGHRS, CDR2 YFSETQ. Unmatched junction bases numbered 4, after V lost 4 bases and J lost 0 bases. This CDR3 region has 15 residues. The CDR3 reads CASSRGTGMNTEAFF. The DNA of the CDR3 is TGCGCCAGCAGCCGAGGGACAGGGATGAACACTGAAGCTTTCTTT.

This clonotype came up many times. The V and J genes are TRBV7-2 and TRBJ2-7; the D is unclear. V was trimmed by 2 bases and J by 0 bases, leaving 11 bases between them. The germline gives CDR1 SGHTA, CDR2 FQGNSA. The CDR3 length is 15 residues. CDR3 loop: CASSLFRISSYEQYF. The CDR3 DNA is TGTGCCAGCAGCTTATTTCGGATAAGCTCCTACGAGCAGTACTTC.

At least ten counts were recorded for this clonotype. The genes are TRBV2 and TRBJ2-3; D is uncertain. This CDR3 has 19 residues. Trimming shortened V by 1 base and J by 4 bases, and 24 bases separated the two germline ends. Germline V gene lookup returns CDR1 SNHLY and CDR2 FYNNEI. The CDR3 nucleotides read TGTGCCAGCAGTGAAGGGGGAAAAGGGCCAGAGTCAATCCCAGATACGCAGTATTTT. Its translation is CASSEGGKGPESIPDTQYF.

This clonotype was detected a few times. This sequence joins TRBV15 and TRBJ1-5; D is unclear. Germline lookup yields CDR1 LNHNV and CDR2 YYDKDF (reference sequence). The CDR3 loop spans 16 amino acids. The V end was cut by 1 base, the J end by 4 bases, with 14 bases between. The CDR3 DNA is TGTGCCACCAGCAGAGTCCGGGATTCTCTAAATCAGCCCCAGCATTTT. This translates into CATSRVRDSLNQPQHF.

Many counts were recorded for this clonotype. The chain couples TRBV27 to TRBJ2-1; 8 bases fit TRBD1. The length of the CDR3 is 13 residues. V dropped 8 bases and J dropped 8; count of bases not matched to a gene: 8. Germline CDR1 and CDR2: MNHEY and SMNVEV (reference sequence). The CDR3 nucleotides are TGTGCCAGCGGGTTGACAGGGGACCATGAGCAGTTCTTC. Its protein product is CASGLTGDHEQFF.

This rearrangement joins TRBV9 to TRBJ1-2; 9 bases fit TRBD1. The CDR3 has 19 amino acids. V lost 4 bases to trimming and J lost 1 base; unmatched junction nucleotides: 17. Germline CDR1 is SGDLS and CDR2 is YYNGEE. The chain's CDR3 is CASSPSSFSGQGHNYGYTF. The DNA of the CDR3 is TGTGCCAGCAGCCCCAGCTCCTTCTCGGGACAGGGCCATAACTATGGCTACACCTTC.

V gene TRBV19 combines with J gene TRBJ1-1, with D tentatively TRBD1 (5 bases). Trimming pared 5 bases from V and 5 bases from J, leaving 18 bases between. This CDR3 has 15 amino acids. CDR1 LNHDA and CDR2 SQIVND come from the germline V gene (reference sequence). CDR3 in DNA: TGTGCCAGTAGTGCCCGCAGTGGGGGAGGAACTGAAGCTTTCTTT. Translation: CASSARSGGGTEAFF.

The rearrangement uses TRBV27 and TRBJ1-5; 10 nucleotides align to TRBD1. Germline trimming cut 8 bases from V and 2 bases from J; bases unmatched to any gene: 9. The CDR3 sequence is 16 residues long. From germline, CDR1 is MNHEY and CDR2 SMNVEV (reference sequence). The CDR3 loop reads CASGPRDRGRNQPQHF. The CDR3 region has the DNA TGTGCCAGCGGCCCCCGGGACAGGGGACGCAATCAGCCCCAGCATTTT.

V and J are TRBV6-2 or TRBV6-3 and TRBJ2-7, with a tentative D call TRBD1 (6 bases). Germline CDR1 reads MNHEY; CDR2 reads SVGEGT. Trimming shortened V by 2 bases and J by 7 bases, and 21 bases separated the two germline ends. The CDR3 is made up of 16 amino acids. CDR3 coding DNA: TGTGCCAGCAGTTACGAACTGACAGGAGACCCGGGAGAGCAGTACTTC. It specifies CASSYELTGDPGEQYF.

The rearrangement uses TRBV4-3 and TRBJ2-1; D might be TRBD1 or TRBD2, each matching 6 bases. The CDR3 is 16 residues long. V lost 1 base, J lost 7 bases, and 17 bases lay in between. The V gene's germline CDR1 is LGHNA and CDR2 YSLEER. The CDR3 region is CASSQAGVREPNEQFF. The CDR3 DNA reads TGCGCCAGCAGCCAAGCAGGGGTCCGGGAGCCGAATGAGCAGTTCTTC.

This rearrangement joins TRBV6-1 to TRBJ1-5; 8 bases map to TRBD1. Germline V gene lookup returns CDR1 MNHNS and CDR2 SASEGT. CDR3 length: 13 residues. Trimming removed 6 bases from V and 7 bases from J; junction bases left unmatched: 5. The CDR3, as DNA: TGTGCCAGCAGGGACAGGGTTGGACAGCCCCAGCATTTT. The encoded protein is CASRDRVGQPQHF.

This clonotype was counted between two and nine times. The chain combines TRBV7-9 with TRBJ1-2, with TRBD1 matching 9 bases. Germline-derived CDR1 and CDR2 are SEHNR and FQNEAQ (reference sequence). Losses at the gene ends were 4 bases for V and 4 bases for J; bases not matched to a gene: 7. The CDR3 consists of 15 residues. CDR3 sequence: CASSSGQGGSYGYTF. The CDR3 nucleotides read TGTGCCAGCAGCTCGGGACAGGGAGGGAGCTATGGCTACACCTTC. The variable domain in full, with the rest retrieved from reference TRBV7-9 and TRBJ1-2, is DTGVSQNPRHKITKRGQNVTFRCDPISEHNRLYWYRQTLGQGPEFLTYFQNEAQLEKSRLLSDRFSAERPKGSFSTLEIQRTEQGDSAMYLCASSSGQGGSYGYTFGSGTRLTVV.

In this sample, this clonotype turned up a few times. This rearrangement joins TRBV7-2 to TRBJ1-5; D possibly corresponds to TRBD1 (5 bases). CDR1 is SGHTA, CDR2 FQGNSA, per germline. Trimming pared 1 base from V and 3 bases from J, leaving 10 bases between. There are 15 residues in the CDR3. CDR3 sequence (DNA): TGTGCCAGCAGCTTAGAGCCAGGGTACAATCAGCCCCAGCATTTT. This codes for CASSLEPGYNQPQHF. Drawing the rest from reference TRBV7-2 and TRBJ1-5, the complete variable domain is GAGVSQSPSNKVTEKGKDVELRCDPISGHTALYWYRQSLGQGLEFLIYFQGNSAPDKSGLPSDRFSAERTGGSVSTLTIQRTQQEDSAVYLCASSLEPGYNQPQHFGDGTRLSIL.

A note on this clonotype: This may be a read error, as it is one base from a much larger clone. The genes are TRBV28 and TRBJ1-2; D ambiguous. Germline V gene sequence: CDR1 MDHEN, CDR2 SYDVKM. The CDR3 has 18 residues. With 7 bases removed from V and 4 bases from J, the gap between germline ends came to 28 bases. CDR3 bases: TGTGCCAGCACCTCAGAAGATGGGCTTCAGTACCCGCCCTATGGCTACACCTTC. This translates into CASTSEDGLQYPPYGYTF.

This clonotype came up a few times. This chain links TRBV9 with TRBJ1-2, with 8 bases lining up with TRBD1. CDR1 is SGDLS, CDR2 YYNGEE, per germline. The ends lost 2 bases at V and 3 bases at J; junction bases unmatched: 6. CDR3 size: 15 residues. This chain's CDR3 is CASSVTGGVYYGYTF. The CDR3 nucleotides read TGTGCCAGCAGCGTCACAGGGGGTGTTTACTATGGCTACACCTTC.

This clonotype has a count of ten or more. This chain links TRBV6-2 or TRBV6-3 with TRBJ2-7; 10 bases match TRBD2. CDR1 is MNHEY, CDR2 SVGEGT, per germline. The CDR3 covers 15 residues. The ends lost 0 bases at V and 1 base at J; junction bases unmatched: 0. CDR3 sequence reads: CASSYSTSGSYEQYF. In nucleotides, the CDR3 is TGTGCCAGCAGTTACTCGACTAGCGGGTCCTACGAGCAGTACTTC.

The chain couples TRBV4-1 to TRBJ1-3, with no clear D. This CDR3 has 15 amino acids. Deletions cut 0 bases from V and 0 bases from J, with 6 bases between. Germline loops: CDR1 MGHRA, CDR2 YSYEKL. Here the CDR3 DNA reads TGCGCCAGCAGCCAAGACAGGACCTCTGGAAACACCATATATTTT. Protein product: CASSQDRTSGNTIYF.